The 3 T cell receptor beta chains presented below share a single source sample, sequenced in a study of radiotherapy plus CTLA-4 blockade in lung cancer. Some clones are missing from TCRdb's copy, which holds only in-frame ones; the method was immunoSEQ multiplex PCR. The repertoire holds about 83,000 clones, with roughly 79% as singletons. The sequencing here drew on peripheral blood, taken from a patient treated with radiotherapy plus ipilimumab. Receptors originate from a human donor with non-small cell lung cancer who had a partial response to radiotherapy plus ipilimumab. Some clones in this sample may be carry-over from other donors' samples.

The rearrangement uses TRBV9 and TRBJ2-2, with 8 bases that match TRBD1. The germline gives CDR1 SGDLS, CDR2 YYNGEE. V shed 6 bases, J shed 1 base, and the junction held 8 bases outside the gene matches. The CDR3 is made up of 16 amino acids. CDR3 DNA sequence: TGTGCCAGCACCCGTACAGGGGGTTTGAACACCGGGGAGCTGTTTTTT. Translated, it gives CASTRTGGLNTGELFF.

This clone has only a few counts. The chain carries TRBV28 and TRBJ2-7, with 8 bases lining up with TRBD1. Germline CDR1 is MDHEN and CDR2 is SYDVKM. The CDR3 extends over 18 amino acids. V gave up 2 bases and J gave up 0 bases; unmatched junction bases: 12. CDR3 residues: CASSLPHRGWSSSYEQYF. The CDR3 DNA sequence: TGTGCCAGCAGTTTACCCCACAGGGGGTGGTCGAGCTCCTACGAGCAGTACTTC.

This chain uses TRBV11-2 with TRBJ2-7; no reliable D call. The ends were cut back, 5 bases at V and 2 bases at J, with 16 bases in the middle. The CDR3 is made up of 15 amino acids. Looked up from germline, CDR1 is SGHAT and CDR2 is FQNNGV. The CDR3 is CASSPNLQKAYEQYF. The CDR3 bases are TGTGCCAGCAGCCCAAATTTACAGAAAGCCTACGAGCAGTACTTC. Variable domain in full (rest from reference TRBV11-2 and TRBJ2-7): EAGVAQSPRYKIIEKRQSVAFWCNPISGHATLYWYQQILGQGPKLLIQFQNNGVVDDSQLPKDRFSAERLKGVDSTLKIQPAKLEDSAVYLCASSPNLQKAYEQYFGPGTRLTVT.